The TCR beta chain under discussion was sequenced for a study of CD8 T cells in ankylosing spondylitis. Overall study findings and caveats: Within ankylosing spondylitis blood, a TCR beta motif made up of fewer than ten highly homologous variants appeared to be characteristic.

MiXCR, applied by TCRdb to the 5' RACE reads, yields one record per CDR3 protein. The table records 650,000 to 800,000 distinct CDR3 sequences, over 15% of them present only once. Of note for this clonotype: Its antigen remains unknown.

The sample comprised blood, either unsorted or a sorted T cell fraction (not recorded which). The clonotype originates from a male donor with ankylosing spondylitis.

Written as DNA, the CDR3 is TGTGCCAGCAGTCGACGACGACAGGGAGGCACTGAAGCTTTCTTT. This codes for CASSRRRQGGTEAFF. The chain carries TRBV12-3 or TRBV12-4 and TRBJ1-1; 7 bases map to TRBD1. J lost 4 bases, V lost 5 bases, and 10 bases had no gene match. There are 15 residues in the CDR3.